The sequence of this TCR beta chain was determined in a study of beta chain features in type 1 diabetes. Whole-study findings and limits: Shorter TCRB CDR3s, moderately but significantly so, marked every one of the four CD4+ subsets in Type 1 diabetes patients. cDNA-based sequencing might over-represent cells highly expressing TCR.

Every donor had blood drawn once into heparin, around 120 mL on average. What was sequenced were expressed TCRB transcripts, since all of the isolated RNA had been reverse transcribed. Measured with immunoSEQ multiplex PCR; TCRdb has only the in-frame clones, and not every one. The sample has some 640,000 clones; over 11% are singletons. The CDR3 runs to 13 residues. The germline V gene encodes CDR1 SQVTM and CDR2 ANQGSEA. Trimming removed 6 bases from V and 8 bases from J; junction bases left unmatched: 10. In its sample, this clone was seen a few times. Its matching antigen is unknown. Other DNA sequences from this sample encode an identical CDR3 as well.

The TCR was taken from a man aged 18 to 29 with type 1 diabetes. Sequencing was done on a sample of naive CD4+ T cells from blood. The chain joins TRBV29-1 to TRBJ2-1; 7 bases map to TRBD1. The CDR3: CSVQGLLADEQFF. CDR3 bases: TGCAGCGTACAGGGGCTGTTAGCCGATGAGCAGTTCTTC.